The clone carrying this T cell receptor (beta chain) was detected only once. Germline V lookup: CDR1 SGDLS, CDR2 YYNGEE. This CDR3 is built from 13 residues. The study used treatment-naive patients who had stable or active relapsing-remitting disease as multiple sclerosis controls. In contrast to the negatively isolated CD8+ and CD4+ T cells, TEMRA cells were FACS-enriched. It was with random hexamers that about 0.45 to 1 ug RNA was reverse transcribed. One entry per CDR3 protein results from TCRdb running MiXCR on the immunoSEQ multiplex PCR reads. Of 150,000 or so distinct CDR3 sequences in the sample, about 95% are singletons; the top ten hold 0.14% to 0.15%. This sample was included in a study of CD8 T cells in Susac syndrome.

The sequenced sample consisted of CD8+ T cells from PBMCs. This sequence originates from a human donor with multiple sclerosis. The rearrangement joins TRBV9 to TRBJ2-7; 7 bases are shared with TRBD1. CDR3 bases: TGTCCGGGGACAGCCATACTCTCCTACGAGCAGTACGTC. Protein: CPGTAILSYEQYV.